This T cell receptor beta chain was captured by sequencing in a study of shared clonotypes between healthy human individuals. This clone has just one count. The naive CD8 population came from CD45RO-negative cells selected for CCR7, without terminally differentiated effector memory CD45RA+ cells. This table comes from immunoSEQ multiplex PCR, and its TCRdb copy is limited to in-frame clones, with some not included. The sample holds roughly 2 million clones, about 95% seen once. Per the germline V gene, CDR1 is SGHAT and CDR2 is FQNNGV. V was shortened by 1 base and J by 4 bases, with 11 bases between the two germline ends. CDR3 length: 14 residues.

The receptor was isolated from a man aged 18 to 35 in good health. The sample taken for sequencing was naive CD8+ T cells sorted from blood. The chain has TRBV11-2 and TRBJ2-7, with D uncertain. The CDR3 region is CASSLVGVGYEQYF. The CDR3 DNA reads as TGTGCCAGCAGCTTAGTTGGGGTAGGTTACGAGCAGTACTTC.